One and the same sample provided the 16 T cell receptor beta chains below, sequenced in a study of early T cells in non-severe SARS-CoV-2 infection. TCRdb re-called the 5' RACE reads with MiXCR, one entry per CDR3 protein. The sample has roughly 60,000 distinct CDR3 sequences, about 12% seen once. Sequences were obtained from whole blood. The receptors shown here come from an adult who was a healthcare worker with PCR-confirmed SARS-CoV-2 infection or an uninfected control (not recorded which).

This clonotype came up a few times. The genes are TRBV29-1 and TRBJ2-1; D possibly uses TRBD1 or TRBD2 (5 bases each). The CDR3 loop spans 14 amino acids. Germline CDR1 SQVTM, CDR2 ANQGSEA. V lost 3 bases, J lost 4 bases, and 13 bases lay in between. CDR3 DNA: TGCAGCGTTGAGGGGGTCGGCAGTTACAATGAGCAGTTCTTC. It codes for CSVEGVGSYNEQFF.

CDR3: CASTDGGETQYF. The CDR3 DNA reads as TGTGCCAGCACTGACGGGGGTGAGACCCAGTACTTC. V usage is TRBV9 and J usage is TRBJ2-5, with TRBD2 as a possible D gene (6 bases). With 6 bases removed from V and 5 bases from J, the gap between germline ends came to 11 bases. The CDR3 sequence is 12 residues long. Per germline, CDR1 SGDLS and CDR2 YYNGEE.

This clonotype has a count of ten or more. The chain recombines TRBV4-2 with TRBJ2-2, with a tentative D call TRBD2 (6 bases). This CDR3 region has 17 residues. Trimming removed 0 bases at V and 1 base at J, with 12 bases between. CDR1 is LGHNA, CDR2 YNFKEQ, per germline. CDR3 nucleotides: TGTGCCAGCAGCCAAGAGGGGCGGCGGGAGAACACCGGGGAGCTGTTTTTT. Protein: CASSQEGRRENTGELFF.

This clonotype has a count of ten or more. CDR3 bases: TGTGCCAGCAGCCCTCGGCTAGCCAACTACAATGAGCAGTTCTTC. Translating gives CASSPRLANYNEQFF. The chain is built from TRBV11-2 and TRBJ2-1, with TRBD2 as a possible D gene (5 bases). CDR1 and CDR2 from the germline V gene are SGHAT and FQNNGV. The V gene lost 5 bases and the J gene lost 3 bases, with 14 bases spanning the gap. There are 15 residues in the CDR3.

This clonotype was counted only a few times. The V gene is TRBV2, the J gene TRBJ1-5; D perhaps matches TRBD1 (5 bases). Germline values: CDR1 SNHLY, CDR2 FYNNEI. V was shortened by 6 bases and J by 0 bases, with 9 bases between the two germline ends. The length of the CDR3 is 14 residues. The CDR3 is CASRTVYSNQPQHF. DNA for the CDR3: TGTGCCAGCAGGACAGTTTATAGCAATCAGCCCCAGCATTTT. Full variable domain (outside the CDR3, taken from reference TRBV2 and TRBJ1-5): EPEVTQTPSHQVTQMGQEVILRCVPISNHLYFYWYRQILGQKVEFLVSFYNNEISEKSEIFDDQFSVERPDGSNFTLKIRSTKLEDSAMYFCASRTVYSNQPQHFGDGTRLSIL.

This clonotype has more than one count but fewer than ten. V and J are TRBV12-3 or TRBV12-4 and TRBJ1-2; 10 bases map to TRBD1. With 5 bases clipped from V and 3 bases from J, the junction kept 3 bases outside the gene matches. This CDR3 is built from 14 residues. CDR3: CASSRTGGDYGYTF. The CDR3 DNA follows: TGTGCCAGCAGTCGGACAGGGGGAGACTATGGCTACACCTTC.

The V gene is TRBV29-1, the J gene TRBJ1-3; D is uncertain. The germline V gene encodes CDR1 SQVTM and CDR2 ANQGSEA. This CDR3 comprises 11 residues. V was trimmed by 5 bases and J by 2 bases, leaving 4 bases between them. CDR3 DNA sequence: TGCAGCGTTTGGGCTGGAAACACCATATATTTT. Translating it yields CSVWAGNTIYF.

This clonotype was seen a handful of times. This chain uses TRBV7-8 with TRBJ2-3, with D possibly matching TRBD1 (6 bases). CDR3 size: 17 residues. Looked up from germline, CDR1 is SGHVS and CDR2 is FQNEAQ. V lost 0 bases and J lost 3, with 16 bases in between. DNA for the CDR3: TGTGCCAGCAGCTTAGCGATCGTGGGGGCCGGTACAGATACGCAGTATTTT. Protein product: CASSLAIVGAGTDTQYF.

The rearrangement uses TRBV30 and TRBJ2-7; tentative D call: TRBD2 (5 bases). The germline gives CDR1 GTSNPN, CDR2 SVGIG (reference sequence). V was pared by 0 bases and J by 2 bases, with 11 bases between. This CDR3 contains 14 residues. CDR3 amino acids: CAWSVRVRTYEQYF. The CDR3 DNA follows: TGTGCCTGGAGTGTGAGGGTCAGAACCTACGAGCAGTACTTC.

In regard to this clonotype: One end of the junction is discordant with germline, which a read error may explain. The V and J genes are TRBV4-2 and TRBJ2-5, with a weak D call TRBD1 (6 bases). The V gene's germline CDR1 is LGHNA and CDR2 YNFKEQ. The CDR3 contains 16 residues. CDR3 sequence reads: CASSQDPDSYQETQHF. Written as DNA, the CDR3 is TGTGCCAGCAGCCAGGATCCGGACAGTTACCAAGAGACCCAGCACTTC.

The gene calls are TRBV14 and TRBJ2-2; no clear D. V lost 3 bases, J lost 5 bases, and 7 bases lay in between. The germline gives CDR1 SGHDN, CDR2 FVKESK. This CDR3 is 13 amino acids long. CDR3 in DNA: TGTGCCAGCAGCCAGGTCGTAACCGGGGAGCTGTTTTTT. Amino acids: CASSQVVTGELFF. The variable domain in full, completed from reference TRBV14 and TRBJ2-2, reads EAGVTQFPSHSVIEKGQTVTLRCDPISGHDNLYWYRRVMGKEIKFLLHFVKESKQDESGMPNNRFLAERTGGTYSTLKVQPAELEDSGVYFCASSQVVTGELFFGEGSRLTVL.

This clonotype occurred many times. The rearrangement uses TRBV5-1 and TRBJ2-6; D ambiguous. The CDR3 has 15 amino acids. Germline CDR1 and CDR2: SGHRS and YFSETQ. V lost 2 bases and J 1 base, leaving 7 bases between the germline ends. The CDR3, as DNA: TGCGCCAGCAGCTTCGGCACGTCTGGGGCCAACGTCCTGACTTTC. Protein: CASSFGTSGANVLTF.

This clonotype was picked up many times. V is TRBV19 and J is TRBJ2-1; tentatively, D is TRBD1 or TRBD2 (6 bases each). Trimming removed 7 bases from V and 2 bases from J, with 12 bases in between. Germline values: CDR1 LNHDA, CDR2 SQIVND (reference sequence). This CDR3 spans 14 amino acids. Here the CDR3 reads CASNVGGPYNEQFF. The CDR3 DNA reads as TGTGCCAGTAACGTGGGGGGCCCCTACAATGAGCAGTTCTTC.

This clonotype was picked up many times. The CDR3 DNA sequence: TGTGCCAGCAGCTTAGAGGCGGCAGCTATTGGAAAAGCTTTCTTT. The encoded protein is CASSLEAAAIGKAFF. The chain combines TRBV11-2 with TRBJ1-1; D is unclear. Germline V CDR1 and CDR2: SGHAT, FQNNGV. The CDR3 is 15 amino acids. The V end was cut by 0 bases, the J end by 9 bases, with 17 bases between.

The table lists this clonotype with many counts. The chain links TRBV9 to TRBJ2-7; TRBD2 agrees at 12 bases. V lost 3 bases, J lost 1 base, and 2 bases stayed unmatched. This CDR3 has 15 residues. The germline gives CDR1 SGDLS, CDR2 YYNGEE. CDR3 in amino acids: CASSGGLAGSYEQYF. In DNA form, the CDR3 reads TGTGCCAGCAGCGGAGGACTAGCGGGGTCCTACGAGCAGTACTTC.

This clonotype has at least ten counts. The V gene is TRBV29-1, the J gene TRBJ1-3; TRBD1 matches 7 bases. Germline assignment: CDR1 SQVTM and CDR2 ANQGSEA. V shed 1 base and J 4 bases; nucleotides not matched to a gene: 4. CDR3 length: 14 amino acids. As DNA, the CDR3 is TGCAGCGTTGAAGGGACAGGATTAGGAAACACCATATATTTT. Protein product: CSVEGTGLGNTIYF.